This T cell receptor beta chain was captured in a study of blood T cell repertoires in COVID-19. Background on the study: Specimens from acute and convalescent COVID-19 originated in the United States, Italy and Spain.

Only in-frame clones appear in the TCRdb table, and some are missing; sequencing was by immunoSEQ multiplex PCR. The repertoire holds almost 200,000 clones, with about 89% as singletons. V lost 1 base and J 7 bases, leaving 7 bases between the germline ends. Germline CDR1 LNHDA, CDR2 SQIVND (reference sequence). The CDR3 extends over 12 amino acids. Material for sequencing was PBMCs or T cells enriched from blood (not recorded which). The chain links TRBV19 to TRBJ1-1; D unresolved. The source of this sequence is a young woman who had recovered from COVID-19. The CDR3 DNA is TGTGCCAGTAGTATAGTCGGCGGTGAAGCTTTCTTT. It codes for CASSIVGGEAFF.